Given below is one T cell receptor beta chain in context. Antigen specificity is unknown. TCRdb keeps only in-frame clones here, not all; method: immunoSEQ multiplex PCR. Here the sample spans 68,000 or so clones, about nine tenths being singletons. The CDR3 totals 19 residues. Trimming took off 0 bases at V and 4 bases at J, with 22 bases between the two ends. The germline gives CDR1 SGDLS, CDR2 YYNGEE. Exclusion of a patient followed from autoimmune disease history or systemic immunosuppression. Sampled blood was obtained at baseline, cycle 4 day 1, and cycle 7 day 1. This specimen belongs to a study of OX40 agonist ivuxolimab in advanced cancers. Study-level results: Clonal expansion was seen in CD4+ and CD8+ blood T cells by week 6 at 0.1 to 3.0 mg/kg. Among the lowest peripheral clonal expansion occurred in 0.1-3.0 mg/kg partial responders.

The source material was CD4+ or CD8+ T cells sorted from blood, sampled in a trial of the OX40 agonist ivuxolimab. This TCR derives from an adult with an advanced solid tumor such as melanoma, head and neck, liver or kidney cancer. This chain connects TRBV9 to TRBJ2-2; D is unclear. In DNA form, the CDR3 reads TGTGCCAGCAGCGTAGCTGGGTTGATTGGTGGGTCCCTCACCGGGGAGCTGTTTTTT. Protein product: CASSVAGLIGGSLTGELFF.